This entry lists 26 T cell receptor beta chains sequenced from one sample in a study of blood T cell repertoires in COVID-19. Generated by immunoSEQ multiplex PCR, the TCRdb table keeps only in-frame clones and is missing some. The table shows some 73,000 clones, with roughly 90% occurring only once. The sequencing sample was made of peripheral blood. Source of these receptors: a man older than 75 with COVID-19, enrolled during active disease.

V usage is TRBV6-2 or TRBV6-3 and J usage is TRBJ2-7, with 9 positions matching TRBD1. V lost 5 bases to trimming and J lost 5 bases; unmatched junction nucleotides: 10. The CDR3 has 15 amino acids. Germline CDR1 and CDR2: MNHEY and SVGEGT. The CDR3 region is CASSRGQGKGNEQYF. The DNA of the CDR3 is TGTGCCAGCAGTCGCGGACAGGGGAAAGGAAACGAGCAGTACTTC.

Here the CDR3 reads CASSLGTGMGYEQYF. The CDR3 nucleotides read TGTGCCAGCAGTTTGGGGACAGGGATGGGATACGAGCAGTACTTC. This rearrangement joins TRBV28 to TRBJ2-7, with 9 positions matching TRBD1. Germline CDR1 and CDR2: MDHEN and SYDVKM. V lost 3 bases to trimming and J lost 4 bases; unmatched junction nucleotides: 7. The CDR3 has 15 amino acids.

This clone has a handful of counts. The rearrangement joins TRBV7-9 to TRBJ1-4; 11 positions agree with TRBD1. Trimming removed 5 bases from V and 7 bases from J; junction bases left unmatched: 9. Germline V gene data show CDR1 as SEHNR and CDR2 as FQNEAQ (reference sequence). The CDR3 consists of 16 residues. Here the CDR3 reads CASSAGTGGYGEKLFF. The DNA for the CDR3 is TGTGCCAGCAGCGCCGGGACAGGGGGTTACGGTGAAAAACTGTTTTTT.

This clone appeared a single time. The chain couples TRBV5-5 to TRBJ1-2; D gene ambiguous. The germline V gene encodes CDR1 SGHKS and CDR2 YYEKEE (reference sequence). V was cut by 3 bases and J by 5 bases, with 8 bases left in between. CDR3 length equals 12 residues. CDR3 sequence (DNA): TGTGCCAGCAGCTATACAGAATATGGCTACACCTTC. Its translation: CASSYTEYGYTF.

This rearrangement joins TRBV6-4 to TRBJ2-7; the match to TRBD2 covers 10 bases. This CDR3 comprises 18 residues. CDR1 MRHNA and CDR2 SNTAGT come from the germline V gene. Trimming took 4 bases from V and 5 from J; bases not matched to a gene: 17. The CDR3 protein is CASSALEGSSGGEDEQYF. CDR3 nucleotides: TGTGCCAGCAGTGCCCTCGAGGGGTCGAGCGGGGGGGAAGACGAGCAGTACTTC.

The chain uses TRBV9 and TRBJ2-2, with 12 bases identical to TRBD1. CDR3 length equals 18 residues. J gave up 4 bases and V 1 base, and 8 bases lay outside the gene matches. Germline CDR1 reads SGDLS; CDR2 reads YYNGEE. The CDR3 reads CASSVTPGQGAPTGELFF. The CDR3, as DNA: TGTGCCAGCAGCGTAACACCGGGACAGGGGGCCCCCACCGGGGAGCTGTTTTTT.

The V call is TRBV25-1, the J call TRBJ2-3; TRBD2 matches 7 bases. V lost 8 bases to trimming and J lost 1 base; unmatched junction nucleotides: 6. The CDR3 is 14 residues long. Looked up from germline, CDR1 is MGHDK and CDR2 is SYGVNS. The CDR3 spells CASLPGGGTDTQYF. The DNA for the CDR3 is TGTGCCAGCCTCCCGGGGGGAGGCACAGATACGCAGTATTTT.

The count of this clone is one. The J gene is TRBJ1-2, the V gene TRBV28, with D unresolved. The CDR3 totals 11 residues. The V gene's germline CDR1 is MDHEN and CDR2 SYDVKM. Trimming stripped 5 bases from V and 4 bases from J, with 5 bases between. The CDR3 sequence is CASSAVYGYTF. CDR3 nucleotide sequence: TGTGCCAGCAGTGCAGTCTATGGCTACACCTTC.

The CDR3 reads CASSPTGGAGSQPQHF. The DNA of the CDR3 is TGCGCCAGCAGCCCAACAGGGGGCGCGGGGAGTCAGCCCCAGCATTTT. The V gene is TRBV5-1, the J gene TRBJ1-5; 9 positions agree with TRBD1. Germline V lookup: CDR1 SGHRS, CDR2 YFSETQ. The CDR3 has 16 residues. The J segment lost 6 bases and the V segment lost 4 bases, leaving 11 bases of the junction unmatched.

J is TRBJ2-7 and V is TRBV18; D may be TRBD1 (6 bases). The CDR3 runs 14 residues. CDR1 KGHSH and CDR2 LQKENI come from the germline V gene. V lost 6 bases, J lost 3 bases, and 15 bases lay in between. The CDR3: CASSLRTGNYEQYF. The CDR3, as DNA: TGTGCCAGCTCCCTTAGAACAGGGAACTACGAGCAGTACTTC.

The chain recombines TRBV3-1 (or the pseudogene TRBV3-2) with TRBJ1-5; 9 nucleotides line up with TRBD1. This CDR3 comprises 17 residues. Trimming took 4 bases from V and 2 from J; bases not matched to a gene: 9. Germline V CDR1 and CDR2: LGHDT, YNNKEL (reference sequence). CDR3 DNA sequence: TGTGCCAGCAGCCCAACGACAGGGGGTAATCGCAATCAGCCCCAGCATTTT. Translating it yields CASSPTTGGNRNQPQHF.

The V gene is TRBV28, the J gene TRBJ1-1, with 7 bases lining up with TRBD1. With 7 bases clipped from V and 5 bases from J, the junction kept 10 bases outside the gene matches. The CDR3 covers 14 residues. Per the germline V gene, CDR1 is MDHEN and CDR2 is SYDVKM. The CDR3 here is CASTLTGPFTEAFF. For the CDR3, the DNA is TGTGCCAGCACCTTGACAGGGCCATTTACTGAAGCTTTCTTT.

The chain joins TRBV14 to TRBJ1-6; TRBD1 matches 9 bases. The V gene's germline CDR1 is SGHDN and CDR2 FVKESK. The CDR3 is 20 amino acids. The V segment lost 0 bases and the J segment 8 bases; nucleotides outside the gene matches: 17. CDR3 amino acids: CASSQDPGGTGLFRDSPLHF. In nucleotides, the CDR3 is TGTGCCAGCAGCCAAGATCCGGGCGGGACAGGGCTCTTTAGGGATTCACCCCTCCACTTT.

This clone has just a few counts. The V and J genes are TRBV6-6 and TRBJ1-5; tentatively, D is TRBD1 (5 bases). This CDR3 has 16 amino acids. Germline lookup yields CDR1 MNHNY and CDR2 SVGAGI (reference sequence). Trimming cost V 1 base and J 5 bases, with 15 bases left between them. CDR3 sequence reads: CASSYFQGREDQPQHF. The DNA of the CDR3 is TGTGCCAGCAGTTACTTTCAGGGCAGGGAGGATCAGCCCCAGCATTTT.

The chain couples TRBV5-1 to TRBJ1-4, with 12 bases fitting TRBD1. The germline V gene has CDR1 SGHRS and CDR2 YFSETQ. Trimming at V came to 4 bases and at J to 8 bases, leaving 6 bases not matched to a gene. The CDR3 is 15 amino acids. The CDR3 nucleotides read TGCGCCAGCAGCCCCCTGGGGACAGGGGGCGAAAAACTGTTTTTT. This codes for CASSPLGTGGEKLFF.

The chain has TRBV5-1 and TRBJ2-5; TRBD1 agrees at 7 bases. The V segment lost 3 bases and the J segment 4 bases; nucleotides outside the gene matches: 6. This CDR3 has 14 residues. Germline assignment: CDR1 SGHRS and CDR2 YFSETQ. This CDR3 is CASSSDTGVETQYF. The CDR3, as DNA: TGCGCCAGCAGCTCTGATACAGGGGTAGAGACCCAGTACTTC.

This clone was seen a few times. This chain connects TRBV29-1 to TRBJ2-7, with 10 nucleotides matching TRBD1. CDR3 size: 16 residues. Germline V CDR1 and CDR2: SQVTM, ANQGSEA. The trim removed 4 bases at V and 2 bases at J, leaving 11 bases unmatched. The CDR3 nucleotides read TGCAGCGTTGTCTGGGGGGACAGGGGTAGGACCTACGAGCAGTACTTC. It codes for CSVVWGDRGRTYEQYF.

The genes are TRBV28 and TRBJ2-5; 9 bases fit TRBD1. Germline CDR1 is MDHEN and CDR2 is SYDVKM. The CDR3 runs 14 residues. J was trimmed by 8 bases and V by 3 bases; bases with no gene match: 7. The CDR3 is CASSFTGQGPTQYF. Here the CDR3 DNA reads TGTGCCAGCAGTTTCACCGGACAGGGGCCCACCCAGTACTTC. Filled out from reference TRBV28 and TRBJ2-5, the complete variable domain reads DVKVTQSSRYLVKRTGEKVFLECVQDMDHENMFWYRQDPGLGLRLIYFSYDVKMKEKGDIPEGYSVSREKKERFSLILESASTNQTSMYLCASSFTGQGPTQYFGPGTRLLVL.

This chain joins TRBV28 and TRBJ2-5, with D maybe TRBD1 (6 bases). The V end was cut by 4 bases, the J end by 3 bases, with 15 bases between. From germline, CDR1 is MDHEN and CDR2 SYDVKM. The CDR3 runs to 15 residues. CDR3 region: CASSSPGTLKETQYF. CDR3 in DNA: TGTGCCAGCAGTTCCCCCGGGACACTCAAAGAGACCCAGTACTTC.

The rearrangement links TRBV6-2 or TRBV6-3 to TRBJ1-6; D is ambiguous. The CDR3 is made up of 18 amino acids. V gave up 5 bases and J gave up 6 bases, with 23 bases separating them. Germline values: CDR1 MNHEY, CDR2 SVGEGT. CDR3 DNA sequence: TGTGCCAGCAGTCCACCAGGATATCGCACGGTGGGTAATTCACCCCTCCACTTT. It specifies CASSPPGYRTVGNSPLHF.

The V gene is TRBV7-8, the J gene TRBJ1-2; D unclear. Per the germline V gene, CDR1 is SGHVS and CDR2 is FQNEAQ. The CDR3 is made up of 13 amino acids. Trimming stripped 1 base from V and 3 bases from J, with 6 bases between. The CDR3 region is CASSLDSYYGYTF. The CDR3, as DNA: TGTGCCAGCAGCTTAGACAGCTACTATGGCTACACCTTC.

The chain couples TRBV19 to TRBJ2-7; 7 bases fit TRBD1. The trim removed 5 bases at V and 4 bases at J, leaving 8 bases unmatched. Per germline, CDR1 LNHDA and CDR2 SQIVND (reference sequence). The CDR3 is 14 amino acids. CDR3 sequence reads: CASSDGQEKYEQYF. The DNA for the CDR3 is TGTGCCAGTAGTGACGGACAGGAGAAGTACGAGCAGTACTTC.

The chain joins TRBV11-2 to TRBJ1-1; no clear D gene. V lost 4 bases, J lost 7 bases, and 7 bases lay in between. Germline V gene lookup returns CDR1 SGHAT and CDR2 FQNNGV. The CDR3 runs to 11 residues. The CDR3: CASSWGVEAFF. CDR3 sequence (DNA): TGTGCCAGCAGCTGGGGAGTTGAAGCTTTCTTT.

This chain joins TRBV11-2 and TRBJ2-2, with a possible D match to TRBD1 (6 bases). CDR1 is SGHAT and CDR2 is FQNNGV in the germline V gene. Trimming took 4 bases from V and 1 from J, leaving 10 bases between them. The length of the CDR3 is 15 residues. CDR3 nucleotide sequence: TGTGCCAGCAGCTCGACAGGACTGAACACCGGGGAGCTGTTTTTT. As protein: CASSSTGLNTGELFF.

This clone was detected a few times. The V call is TRBV3-1 (or the pseudogene TRBV3-2), the J call TRBJ2-7; tentative D call: TRBD1 (7 bases). Germline V gene lookup returns CDR1 LGHDT and CDR2 YNNKEL (reference sequence). V shed 0 bases and J shed 3 bases, with 18 bases lying between them. CDR3 length: 17 residues. The DNA of the CDR3 is TGTGCCAGCAGCCAAGAATCGGGACCCAGGGGGGTCTACGAGCAGTACTTC. Translation: CASSQESGPRGVYEQYF.

The rearrangement joins TRBV7-8 to TRBJ2-4; no definite D call. V was pared by 5 bases and J by 6 bases, with 8 bases between. Germline-derived CDR1 and CDR2 are SGHVS and FQNEAQ. The CDR3 is made up of 12 amino acids. CDR3 in amino acids: CASSPSGNIQYF. The CDR3 bases are TGTGCCAGCAGCCCCTCCGGAAACATTCAGTACTTC.